This TCR beta chain is from a study of blood T cell repertoires in COVID-19. Looking at the study overall: Material from acute and convalescent COVID-19 was sourced from the United States, Italy and Spain. Sources were T cells, B-cell-depleted T cells, or PBMCs; the material itself was cDNA or gDNA.

The count of this clone is one. The table came from immunoSEQ multiplex PCR; TCRdb's copy has only in-frame clones and leaves some out. Among about 170,000 clones listed, roughly 87% were seen once. Grouping used clinical history reported by participants in a survey and questionnaire. Symptom resolution, clearance, or two negative PCRs marked the recovered donors of Cohort 3. The CDR3 consists of 14 residues. Deletions cut 0 bases from V and 3 bases from J, with 9 bases between. Germline CDR1 is MNHNY and CDR2 is SVGAGI (reference sequence). This receptor was identified in a woman in her 50s who had recovered from COVID-19. The sequenced sample consisted of PBMCs or T cells enriched from blood (not recorded which). The chain joins TRBV6-6 to TRBJ2-7; possible D gene TRBD2, 6 bases. DNA for the CDR3: TGTGCCAGCAGTTACTCGGGAGGCGTCTACGAGCAGTACTTC. As protein: CASSYSGGVYEQYF.